This T cell receptor beta chain emerged from a study of OX40 agonist ivuxolimab in advanced cancers. Study-wide context: Dosing consisted of intravenous ivuxolimab at 0.01 to 10 mg/kg every 2 weeks.

Germline CDR1 GTSNPN, CDR2 SVGIG (reference sequence). Trimming at V came to 5 bases and at J to 0 bases, leaving 3 bases not matched to a gene. CDR3 length equals 15 residues. Profiled with immunoSEQ multiplex PCR; TCRdb holds only in-frame clones, not every one. The repertoire consists of around 61,000 clones, with around 92% occurring once and the leading ten covering around 25%. The count of this clone is one. The J gene is TRBJ1-5, the V gene TRBV30; 11 nucleotides agree with TRBD1. Sequencing used CD4+ or CD8+ T cells sorted from blood, obtained in a trial of the OX40 agonist ivuxolimab. This TCR came from an adult with an advanced solid tumor such as melanoma, head and neck, liver or kidney cancer. CDR3 protein: CAWGQGAISNQPQHF. CDR3 coding DNA: TGTGCCTGGGGACAGGGGGCAATTAGCAATCAGCCCCAGCATTTT.